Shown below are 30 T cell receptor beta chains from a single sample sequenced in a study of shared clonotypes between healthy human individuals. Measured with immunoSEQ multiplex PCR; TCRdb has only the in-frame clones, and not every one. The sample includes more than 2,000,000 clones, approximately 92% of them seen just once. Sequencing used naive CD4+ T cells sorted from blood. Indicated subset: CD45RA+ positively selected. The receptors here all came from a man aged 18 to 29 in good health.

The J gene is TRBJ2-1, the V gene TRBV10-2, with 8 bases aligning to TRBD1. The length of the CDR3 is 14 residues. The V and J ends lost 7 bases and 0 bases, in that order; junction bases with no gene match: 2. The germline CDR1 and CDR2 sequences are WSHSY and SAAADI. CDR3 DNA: TGCGCCAGCAACGACAGGGGCTCCTACAATGAGCAGTTCTTC. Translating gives CASNDRGSYNEQFF.

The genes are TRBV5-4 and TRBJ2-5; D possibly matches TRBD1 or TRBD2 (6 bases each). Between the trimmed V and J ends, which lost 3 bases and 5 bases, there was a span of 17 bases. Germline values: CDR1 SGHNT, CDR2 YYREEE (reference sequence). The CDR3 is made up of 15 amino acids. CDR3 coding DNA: TGTGCCAGCAGCTGGCTGGGGGGCCGGGCGGAGACCCAGTACTTC. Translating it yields CASSWLGGRAETQYF.

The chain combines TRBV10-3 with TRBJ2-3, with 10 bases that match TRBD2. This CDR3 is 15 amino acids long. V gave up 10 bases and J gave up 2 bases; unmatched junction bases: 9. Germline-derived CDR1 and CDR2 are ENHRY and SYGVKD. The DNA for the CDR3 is TGTGCCACCTCGGCTAGCGGGGGCCCCACAGATACGCAGTATTTT. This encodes CATSASGGPTDTQYF.

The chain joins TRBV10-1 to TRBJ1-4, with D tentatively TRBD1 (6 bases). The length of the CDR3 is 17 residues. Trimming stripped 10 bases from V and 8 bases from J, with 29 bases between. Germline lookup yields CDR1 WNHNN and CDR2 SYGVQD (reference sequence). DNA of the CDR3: TGCGCCAACCGGCGGGGCCTTAAGGGGGACCGCGACGAAAAACTGTTTTTT. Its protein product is CANRRGLKGDRDEKLFF.

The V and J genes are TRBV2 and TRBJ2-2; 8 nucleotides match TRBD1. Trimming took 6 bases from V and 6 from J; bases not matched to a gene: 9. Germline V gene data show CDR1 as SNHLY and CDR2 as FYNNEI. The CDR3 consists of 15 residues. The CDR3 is CASRGDRSSSGELFF. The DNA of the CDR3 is TGTGCCAGCAGGGGGGACAGGTCTAGTTCCGGGGAGCTGTTTTTT.

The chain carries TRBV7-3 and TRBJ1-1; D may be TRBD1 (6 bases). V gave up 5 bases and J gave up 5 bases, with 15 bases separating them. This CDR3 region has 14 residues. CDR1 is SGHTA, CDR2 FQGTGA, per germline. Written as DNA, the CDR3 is TGTGCCAGCAGCCAACAAGGGGGTCGGACTGAAGCTTTCTTT. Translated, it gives CASSQQGGRTEAFF.

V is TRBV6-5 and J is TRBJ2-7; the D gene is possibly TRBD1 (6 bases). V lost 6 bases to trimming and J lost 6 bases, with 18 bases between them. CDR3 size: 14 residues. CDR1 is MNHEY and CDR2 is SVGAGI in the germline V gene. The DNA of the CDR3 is TGTGCCAGCAGCGACTCGACAGGAACGGGCGAGCAGTACTTC. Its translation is CASSDSTGTGEQYF.

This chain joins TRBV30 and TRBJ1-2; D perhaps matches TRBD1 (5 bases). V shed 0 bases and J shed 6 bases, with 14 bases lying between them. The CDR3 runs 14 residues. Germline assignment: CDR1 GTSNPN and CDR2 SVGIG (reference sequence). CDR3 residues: CAWSVLPGSDGYTF. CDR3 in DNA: TGTGCCTGGAGTGTACTTCCAGGGTCTGATGGCTACACCTTC. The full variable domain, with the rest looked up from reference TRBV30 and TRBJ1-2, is SQTIHQWPATLVQPVGSPLSLECTVEGTSNPNLYWYRQAAGRGLQLLFYSVGIGQISSEVPQNLSASRPQDRQFILSSKKLLLSDSGFYLCAWSVLPGSDGYTFGSGTRLTVV.

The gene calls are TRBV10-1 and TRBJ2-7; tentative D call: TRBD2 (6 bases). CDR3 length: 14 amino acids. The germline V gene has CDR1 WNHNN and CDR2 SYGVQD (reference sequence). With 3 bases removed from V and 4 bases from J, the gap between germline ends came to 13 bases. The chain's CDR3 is CASSESGERYEQYF. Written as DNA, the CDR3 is TGCGCCAGCAGTGAATCGGGGGAGCGGTACGAGCAGTACTTC.

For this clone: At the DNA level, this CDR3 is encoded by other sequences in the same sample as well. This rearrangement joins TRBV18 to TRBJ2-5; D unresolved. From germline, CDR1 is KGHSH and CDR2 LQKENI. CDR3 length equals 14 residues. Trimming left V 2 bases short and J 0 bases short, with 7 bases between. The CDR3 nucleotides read TGTGCCAGCTCACCAGGGCCGTACCAAGAGACCCAGTACTTC. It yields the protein CASSPGPYQETQYF.

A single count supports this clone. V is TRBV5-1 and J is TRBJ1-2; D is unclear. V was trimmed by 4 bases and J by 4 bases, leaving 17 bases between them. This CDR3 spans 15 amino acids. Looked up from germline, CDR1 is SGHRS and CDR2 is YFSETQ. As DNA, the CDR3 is TGCGCCAGCAGCCTGTACTACGGAGACACCTATGGCTACACCTTC. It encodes CASSLYYGDTYGYTF.

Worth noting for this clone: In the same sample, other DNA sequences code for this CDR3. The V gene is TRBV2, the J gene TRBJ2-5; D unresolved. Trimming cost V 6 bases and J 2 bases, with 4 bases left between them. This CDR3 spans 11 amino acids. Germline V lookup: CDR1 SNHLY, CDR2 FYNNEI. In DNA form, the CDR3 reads TGTGCCAGCAGGTTGCAAGAGACCCAGTACTTC. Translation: CASRLQETQYF.

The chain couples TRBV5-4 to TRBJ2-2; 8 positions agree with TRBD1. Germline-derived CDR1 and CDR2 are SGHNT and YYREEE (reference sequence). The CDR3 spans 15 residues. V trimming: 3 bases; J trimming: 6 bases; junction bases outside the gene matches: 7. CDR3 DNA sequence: TGTGCCAGCAGCTCTCCCCAGGGGGCTTCCGGGGAGCTGTTTTTT. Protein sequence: CASSSPQGASGELFF.

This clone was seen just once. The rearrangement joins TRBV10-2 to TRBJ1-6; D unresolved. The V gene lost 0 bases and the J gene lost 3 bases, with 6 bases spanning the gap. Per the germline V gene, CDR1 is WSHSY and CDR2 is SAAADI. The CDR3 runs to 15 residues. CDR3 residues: CASSESTLYNSPLHF. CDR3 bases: TGCGCCAGCAGTGAGTCGACACTCTATAATTCACCCCTCCACTTT.

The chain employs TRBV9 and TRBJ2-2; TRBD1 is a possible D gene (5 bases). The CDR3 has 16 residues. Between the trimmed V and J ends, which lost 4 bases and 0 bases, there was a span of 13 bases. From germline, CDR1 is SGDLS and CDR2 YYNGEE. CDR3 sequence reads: CASSPQGNPNTGELFF. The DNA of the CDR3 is TGTGCCAGCAGCCCTCAGGGTAATCCGAACACCGGGGAGCTGTTTTTT.

For the CDR3, the DNA is TGTGCCAGCTCATTTACTTCAGAGTCCTACGAGCAGTACTTC. Encoded protein: CASSFTSESYEQYF. This chain connects TRBV18 to TRBJ2-7; D remains unclear. Trimming took off 5 bases at V and 1 base at J, with 12 bases between the two ends. The CDR3 totals 14 residues. The germline V gene encodes CDR1 KGHSH and CDR2 LQKENI.

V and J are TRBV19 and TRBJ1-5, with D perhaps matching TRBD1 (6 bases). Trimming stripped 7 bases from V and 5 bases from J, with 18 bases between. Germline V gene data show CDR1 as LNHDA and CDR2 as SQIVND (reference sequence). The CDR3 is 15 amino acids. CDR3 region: CASNPQTGDYQPQHF. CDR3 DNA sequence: TGTGCCAGTAATCCACAGACAGGCGACTATCAGCCCCAGCATTTT.

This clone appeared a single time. This chain's CDR3 is CASSQTGTRRTDTQYF. The CDR3 nucleotides read TGTGCCAGCAGCCAAACCGGGACTCGACGCACAGATACGCAGTATTTT. The chain is built from TRBV5-4 and TRBJ2-3; D is possibly TRBD2 (6 bases). Trimming shortened V by 4 bases and J by 1 base, and 16 bases separated the two germline ends. Germline lookup yields CDR1 SGHNT and CDR2 YYREEE (reference sequence). CDR3 size: 16 residues.

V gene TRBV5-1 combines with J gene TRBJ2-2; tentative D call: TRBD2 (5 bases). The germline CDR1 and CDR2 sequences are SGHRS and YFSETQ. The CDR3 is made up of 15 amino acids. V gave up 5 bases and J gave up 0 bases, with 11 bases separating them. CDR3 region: CASRERVANTGELFF. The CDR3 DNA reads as TGCGCCAGCAGGGAGAGGGTGGCGAACACCGGGGAGCTGTTTTTT.

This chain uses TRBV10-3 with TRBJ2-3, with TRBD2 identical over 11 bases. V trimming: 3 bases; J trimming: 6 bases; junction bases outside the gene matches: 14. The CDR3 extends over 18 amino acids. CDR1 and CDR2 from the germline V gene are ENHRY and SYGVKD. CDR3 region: CAISDLSTSGVKGDTQYF. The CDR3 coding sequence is TGTGCCATCAGTGACCTATCGACTAGCGGGGTAAAAGGGGATACGCAGTATTTT.

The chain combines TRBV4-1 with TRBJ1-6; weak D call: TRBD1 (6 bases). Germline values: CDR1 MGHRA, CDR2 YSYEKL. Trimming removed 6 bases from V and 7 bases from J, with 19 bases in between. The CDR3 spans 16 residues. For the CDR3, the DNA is TGCGCCAGCAGTTCTCCGACAGGCGCCTTAAATTCACCCCTCCACTTT. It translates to CASSSPTGALNSPLHF.

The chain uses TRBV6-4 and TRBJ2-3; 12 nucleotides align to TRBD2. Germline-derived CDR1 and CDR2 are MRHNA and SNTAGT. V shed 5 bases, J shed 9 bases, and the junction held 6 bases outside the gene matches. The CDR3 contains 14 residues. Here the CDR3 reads CASSPGTSGYTQYF. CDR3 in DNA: TGTGCCAGCAGTCCAGGGACTAGCGGGTACACGCAGTATTTT.

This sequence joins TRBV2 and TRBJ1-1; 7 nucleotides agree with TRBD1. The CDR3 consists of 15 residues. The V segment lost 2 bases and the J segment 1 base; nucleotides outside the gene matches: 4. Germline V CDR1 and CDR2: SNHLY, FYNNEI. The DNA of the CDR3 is TGTGCCAGCAGTGAACGGGAGGGGGCGAACACTGAAGCTTTCTTT. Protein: CASSEREGANTEAFF.

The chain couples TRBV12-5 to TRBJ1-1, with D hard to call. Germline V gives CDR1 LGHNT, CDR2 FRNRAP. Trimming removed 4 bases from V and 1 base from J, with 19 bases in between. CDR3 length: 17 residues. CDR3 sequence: CASGSRTVGSGNTEAFF. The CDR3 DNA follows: TGTGCTAGTGGTTCGCGTACAGTGGGGAGTGGGAACACTGAAGCTTTCTTT.

In DNA form, the CDR3 reads TGTGCCATCAGTGAATTCCAGAACACTGAAGCTTTCTTT. This sequence encodes CAISEFQNTEAFF. The chain combines TRBV10-3 with TRBJ1-1, with D uncertain. The CDR3 consists of 13 residues. The V gene's germline CDR1 is ENHRY and CDR2 SYGVKD. The V and J ends lost 3 bases and 1 base respectively, with 6 bases between them.

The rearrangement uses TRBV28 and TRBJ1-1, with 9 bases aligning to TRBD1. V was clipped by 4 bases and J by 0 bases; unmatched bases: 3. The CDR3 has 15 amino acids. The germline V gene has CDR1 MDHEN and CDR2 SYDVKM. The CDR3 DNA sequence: TGTGCCAGCAGTTCGACAGGGGGGATGAACACTGAAGCTTTCTTT. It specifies CASSSTGGMNTEAFF.

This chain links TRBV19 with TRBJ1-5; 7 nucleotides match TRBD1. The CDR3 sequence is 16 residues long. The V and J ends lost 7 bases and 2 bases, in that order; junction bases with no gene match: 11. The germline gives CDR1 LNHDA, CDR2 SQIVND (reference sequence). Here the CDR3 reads CASIQHGRGGNQPQHF. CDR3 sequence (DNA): TGTGCCAGTATCCAACATGGCAGGGGGGGCAATCAGCCCCAGCATTTT. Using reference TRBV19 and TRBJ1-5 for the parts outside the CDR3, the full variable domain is DGGITQSPKYLFRKEGQNVTLSCEQNLNHDAMYWYRQDPGQGLRLIYYSQIVNDFQKGDIAEGYSVSREKKESFPLTVTSAQKNPTAFYLCASIQHGRGGNQPQHFGDGTRLSIL.

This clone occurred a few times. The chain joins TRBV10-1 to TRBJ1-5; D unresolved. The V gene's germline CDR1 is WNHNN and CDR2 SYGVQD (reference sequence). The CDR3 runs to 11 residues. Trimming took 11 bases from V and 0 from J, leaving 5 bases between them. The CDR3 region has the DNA TGCGCCGATTTTAGCAATCAGCCCCAGCATTTT. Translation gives CADFSNQPQHF.

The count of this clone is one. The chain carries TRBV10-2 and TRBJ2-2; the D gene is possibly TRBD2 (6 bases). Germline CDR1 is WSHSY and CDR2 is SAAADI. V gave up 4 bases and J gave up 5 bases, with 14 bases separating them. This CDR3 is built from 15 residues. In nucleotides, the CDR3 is TGCGCCAGCAGTGTGGGGGGAGTGGGTACCGGGGAGCTGTTTTTT. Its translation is CASSVGGVGTGELFF.

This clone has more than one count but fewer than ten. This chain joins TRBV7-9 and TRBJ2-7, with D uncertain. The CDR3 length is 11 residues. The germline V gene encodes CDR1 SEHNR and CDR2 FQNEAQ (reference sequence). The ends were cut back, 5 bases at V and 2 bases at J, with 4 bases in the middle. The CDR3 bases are TGTGCCAGCAGCGCCGCCTACGAGCAGTACTTC. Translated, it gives CASSAAYEQYF. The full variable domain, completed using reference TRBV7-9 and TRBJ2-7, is DTGVSQNPRHKITKRGQNVTFRCDPISEHNRLYWYRQTLGQGPEFLTYFQNEAQLEKSRLLSDRFSAERPKGSFSTLEIQRTEQGDSAMYLCASSAAYEQYFGPGTRLTVT.